This T cell receptor (beta chain) comes out of a study of control samples from healthy donors and cancer patients. The table came from immunoSEQ multiplex PCR; TCRdb's copy has only in-frame clones and leaves some out. Counted here are about 95,000 clones, around four fifths occurring once; the ten biggest clones make up approximately 20%. The junction had 12 bases not matched to a gene; V was cut back by 5 bases and J by 6 bases. CDR3 length: 15 amino acids. Germline V lookup: CDR1 LNHDA, CDR2 SQIVND (reference sequence). Material for sequencing was blood. The V gene is TRBV19, the J gene TRBJ1-1; 7 bases agree with TRBD1. This receptor was taken from a man aged 30 to 45 in good health. The CDR3 DNA reads TGTGCCAGTAGTGTCCGGACAGGACGGGGACCTGAAGCTTTCTTT. It specifies CASSVRTGRGPEAFF.